The rows below give T cell receptor beta chains drawn from one sample of a study of T cell responses to AZD1222 COVID-19 vaccine. The table came from immunoSEQ multiplex PCR; TCRdb's copy has only in-frame clones and leaves some out. This sample yields around 150,000 clones, of which around 88% are seen a single time; 3% to 4% belongs to the top ten. Sequencing used peripheral blood, obtained on day 0 of MenACWY control vaccination. These receptors were obtained from an adult in good health. Both conserved end residues are part of each CDR3. D genes are given only for firm matches.

>NA|TRBV28|TRBJ1-3
CASSTPNTIYF
TGTGCCAGCAGTACCCCAAACACCATATATTTT
>NA|TRBV19|TRBJ1-1
CASSQGVFTEAFF
TGTGCCAGTAGCCAGGGAGTCTTTACTGAAGCTTTCTTT
>NA|TRBV29-1|TRBJ1-3
CSVQGIAGNTIYF
TGCAGCGTCCAGGGGATAGCTGGAAACACCATATATTTT
>NA|TRBV6-2/TRBV6-3|TRBJ1-5
CASSYPASFSNQPQHF
TGTGCCAGCAGTTATCCAGCCAGCTTCAGCAATCAGCCCCAGCATTTT
>NA|TRBV28|TRBJ2-7
CASSLADLAGAYEQYF
TGTGCCAGCAGTTTAGCTGACCTCGCAGGGGCCTACGAGCAGTACTTC
>NA|TRBV29-1|TRBJ1-4
CSVAQNSLNEKLFF
TGCAGCGTTGCCCAGAACAGCCTTAATGAAAAACTGTTTTTT
>TRBD1|TRBV6-5|TRBJ1-2
CASSYRRGGGHTF
TGTGCCAGCAGTTATCGGAGAGGAGGGGGCCACACCTTC
>TRBD1|TRBV28|TRBJ2-6
CASSLTGVPTGANVLTF
TGTGCCAGCAGTTTGACAGGGGTCCCGACTGGGGCCAACGTCCTGACTTTC
>TRBD1|TRBV7-3|TRBJ2-7
CASSKGTGGTDEQYF
TGTGCCAGCAGTAAGGGGACAGGGGGCACGGACGAGCAGTACTTC
>TRBD1|TRBV7-2|TRBJ1-1
CASSFRQGRAEAFF
TGTGCCAGCAGCTTTAGACAGGGGCGGGCTGAAGCTTTCTTT
>NA|TRBV12-3/TRBV12-4|TRBJ2-5
CASSRLEETQYF
TGTGCCAGCAGTCGACTAGAAGAGACCCAGTACTTC
>NA|TRBV7-2|TRBJ2-7
CASSTQGGSYEQYF
TGTGCCAGCAGCACGCAGGGGGGTTCCTACGAGCAGTACTTC
>NA|TRBV5-4|TRBJ1-4
CASSLQGTDEKLFF
TGTGCCAGCAGCTTGCAAGGGACTGACGAAAAACTGTTTTTT
>NA|TRBV11-3|TRBJ1-2
CASSLAAGSSYGYTF
TGTGCCAGCAGCTTGGCGGCGGGGTCCTCTTATGGCTACACCTTC